The subject of this entry is one T cell receptor beta chain. Its antigen is as yet unknown. There are 19 residues in the CDR3. Per the germline V gene, CDR1 is GTSNPN and CDR2 is SVGIG (reference sequence). The V and J ends lost 0 bases and 4 bases, in that order; junction bases with no gene match: 12. Time point: week 23, last vaccination. The content of each vaccine dose was 300 ug of mutant IDH1 20-mer peptide, and topical imiquimod accompanied it. This entry belongs to a study of a mutant IDH1 vaccine in newly diagnosed glioma. Study as a whole: Vaccination began 4-6 weeks post radiotherapy alone, or with temozolomide cycles.

Repertoires were generated with immunoSEQ multiplex PCR, while TCRdb's copy carries only in-frame clones and drops some. The sample has around 26,000 clones; 80% to 85% are singletons. The source is a woman aged 25 to 39 with glioma. The specimen was PBMCs, collected from a glioma patient whose treatment included an IDH1 peptide vaccine. The gene calls are TRBV30 and TRBJ1-4; 12 bases agree with TRBD1. The CDR3 bases are TGTGCCTGGAGTGTCCAGAGGGGGACAGGGGGCGCGGGTAATGAAAAACTGTTTTTT. Its protein is CAWSVQRGTGGAGNEKLFF.